One and the same sample provided the 2 T cell receptor beta chains below, sequenced in a study of T cells in Graves' hyperthyroidism and ophthalmopathy. RNA transcripts were the template for amplifying TCR beta CDR3 regions. First-round RT-PCR targeting the TCR CDR3 was performed with the HTBI primer set. TCRdb recomputed calls from the multiplex PCR reads with MiXCR, one row per CDR3 protein. Among more than 300,000 distinct CDR3 sequences listed, 18% were seen once. Sequencing used blood. Receptor source: a man aged 18 to 30 with Graves' ophthalmopathy.

The chain is built from TRBV20-1 and TRBJ2-1; D gene unclear. This CDR3 is 14 amino acids long. The germline V gene has CDR1 DFQATT and CDR2 SNEGSKA (reference sequence). V lost 7 bases and J 2 bases, leaving 15 bases between the germline ends. CDR3 sequence (DNA): TGCAGTGTTCGTCTCAGGACCGCCTACAATGAGCAGTTCTTC. It is translated as CSVRLRTAYNEQFF.

V gene TRBV6-1 combines with J gene TRBJ2-3; no clear D gene. The ends were cut back, 6 bases at V and 6 bases at J, with 13 bases in the middle. This CDR3 comprises 13 residues. From germline, CDR1 is MNHNS and CDR2 SASEGT. Written as DNA, the CDR3 is TGTGCCAGCAGCCTTTTTAGTGGGGATACGCAGTATTTT. This encodes CASSLFSGDTQYF.